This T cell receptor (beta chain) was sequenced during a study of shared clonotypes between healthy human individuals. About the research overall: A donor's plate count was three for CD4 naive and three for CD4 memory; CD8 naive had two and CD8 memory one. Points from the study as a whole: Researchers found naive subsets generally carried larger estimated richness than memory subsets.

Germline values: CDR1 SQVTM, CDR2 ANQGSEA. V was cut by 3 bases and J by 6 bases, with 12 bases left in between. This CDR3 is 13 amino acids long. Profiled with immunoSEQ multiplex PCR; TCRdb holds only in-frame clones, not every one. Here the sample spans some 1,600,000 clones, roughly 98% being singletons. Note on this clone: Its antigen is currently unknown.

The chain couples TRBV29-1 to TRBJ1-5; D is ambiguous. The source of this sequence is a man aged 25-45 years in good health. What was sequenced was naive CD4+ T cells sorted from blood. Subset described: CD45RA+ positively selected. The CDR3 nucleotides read TGCAGCGTTGAGACGGACTCCGGTCAGCCCCAGCATTTT. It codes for CSVETDSGQPQHF. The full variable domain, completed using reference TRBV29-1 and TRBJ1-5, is SAVISQKPSRDICQRGTSLTIQCQVDSQVTMMFWYRQQPGQSLTLIATANQGSEATYESGFVIDKFPISRPNLTFSTLTVSNMSPEDSSIYLCSVETDSGQPQHFGDGTRLSIL.